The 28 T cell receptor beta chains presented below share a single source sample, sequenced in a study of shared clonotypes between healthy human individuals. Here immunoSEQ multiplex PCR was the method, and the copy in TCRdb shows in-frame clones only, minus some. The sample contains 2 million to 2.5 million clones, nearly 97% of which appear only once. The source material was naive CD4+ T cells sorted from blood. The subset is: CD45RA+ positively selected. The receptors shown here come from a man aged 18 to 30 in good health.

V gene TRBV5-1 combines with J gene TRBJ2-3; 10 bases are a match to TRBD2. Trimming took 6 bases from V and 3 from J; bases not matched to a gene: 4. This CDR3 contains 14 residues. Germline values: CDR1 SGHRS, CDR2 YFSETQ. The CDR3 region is CASTLAGVTDTQYF. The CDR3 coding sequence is TGCGCCAGCACGCTAGCGGGAGTTACAGATACGCAGTATTTT.

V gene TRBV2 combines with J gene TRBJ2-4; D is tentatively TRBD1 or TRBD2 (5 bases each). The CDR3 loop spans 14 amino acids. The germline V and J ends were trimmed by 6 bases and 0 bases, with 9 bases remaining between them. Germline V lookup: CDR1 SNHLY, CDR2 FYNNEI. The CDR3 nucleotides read TGTGCCAGCAGAGGGACGTTAGCCAAAAACATTCAGTACTTC. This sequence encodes CASRGTLAKNIQYF.

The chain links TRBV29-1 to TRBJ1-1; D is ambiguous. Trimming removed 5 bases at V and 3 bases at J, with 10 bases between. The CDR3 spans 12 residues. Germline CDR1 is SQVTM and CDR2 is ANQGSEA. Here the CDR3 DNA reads TGCAGCGTTTGGTCCACCGACACTGAAGCTTTCTTT. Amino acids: CSVWSTDTEAFF.

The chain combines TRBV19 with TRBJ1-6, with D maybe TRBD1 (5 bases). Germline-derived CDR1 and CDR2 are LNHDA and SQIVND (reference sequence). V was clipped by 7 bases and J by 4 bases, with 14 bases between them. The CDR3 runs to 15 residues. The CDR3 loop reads CASKKTAVYNSPLHF. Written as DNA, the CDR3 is TGTGCCAGTAAAAAGACAGCAGTGTATAATTCACCCCTCCACTTT.

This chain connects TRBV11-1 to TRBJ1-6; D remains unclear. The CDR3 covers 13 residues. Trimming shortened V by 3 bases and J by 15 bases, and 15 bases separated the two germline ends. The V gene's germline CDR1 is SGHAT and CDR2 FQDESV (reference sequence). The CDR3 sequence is CASSLGPRENLHF. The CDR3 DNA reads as TGTGCCAGCAGCTTGGGCCCTCGGGAAAACCTCCACTTT.

The CDR3 loop reads CASSFEDRLFYGYTF. In DNA, the CDR3 is TGTGCCAGCAGTTTTGAAGACAGACTTTTCTATGGCTACACCTTC. The V and J genes are TRBV28 and TRBJ1-2, with D perhaps TRBD1 (5 bases). Germline V gives CDR1 MDHEN, CDR2 SYDVKM. With 3 bases removed from V and 4 bases from J, the gap between germline ends came to 15 bases. This CDR3 region has 15 residues.

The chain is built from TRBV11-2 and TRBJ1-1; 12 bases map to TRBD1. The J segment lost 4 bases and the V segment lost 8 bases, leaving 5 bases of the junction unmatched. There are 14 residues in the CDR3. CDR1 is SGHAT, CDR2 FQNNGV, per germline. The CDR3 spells CASSGQGAITEAFF. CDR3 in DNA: TGTGCCAGCTCGGGACAGGGGGCTATCACTGAAGCTTTCTTT.

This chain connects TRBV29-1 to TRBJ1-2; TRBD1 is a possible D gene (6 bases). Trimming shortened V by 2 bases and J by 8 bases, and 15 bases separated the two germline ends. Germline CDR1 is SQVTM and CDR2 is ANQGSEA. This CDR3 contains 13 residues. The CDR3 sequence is CSVELGPTGGYTF. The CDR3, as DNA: TGCAGCGTTGAACTCGGCCCAACAGGGGGCTACACCTTC.

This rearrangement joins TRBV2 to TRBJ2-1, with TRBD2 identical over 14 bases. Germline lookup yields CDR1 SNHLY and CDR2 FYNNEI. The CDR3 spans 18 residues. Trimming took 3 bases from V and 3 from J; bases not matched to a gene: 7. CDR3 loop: CASSEGLAGVTIYNEQFF. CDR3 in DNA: TGTGCCAGCAGTGAGGGACTAGCGGGGGTAACGATCTACAATGAGCAGTTCTTC. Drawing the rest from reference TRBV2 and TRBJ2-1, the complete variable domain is EPEVTQTPSHQVTQMGQEVILRCVPISNHLYFYWYRQILGQKVEFLVSFYNNEISEKSEIFDDQFSVERPDGSNFTLKIRSTKLEDSAMYFCASSEGLAGVTIYNEQFFGPGTRLTVL.

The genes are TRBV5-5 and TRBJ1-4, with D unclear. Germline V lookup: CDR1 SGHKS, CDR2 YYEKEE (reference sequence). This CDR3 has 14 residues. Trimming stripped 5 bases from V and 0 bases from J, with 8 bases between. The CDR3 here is CASSRHTTNEKLFF. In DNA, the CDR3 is TGTGCCAGCAGTCGACATACAACTAATGAAAAACTGTTTTTT.

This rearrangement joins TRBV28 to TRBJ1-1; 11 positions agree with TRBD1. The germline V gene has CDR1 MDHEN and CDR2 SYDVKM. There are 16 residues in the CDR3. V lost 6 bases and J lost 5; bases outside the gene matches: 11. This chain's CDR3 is CASSSSLGQGETEAFF. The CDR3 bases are TGTGCCAGCAGCTCCTCTTTGGGACAGGGGGAGACTGAAGCTTTCTTT.

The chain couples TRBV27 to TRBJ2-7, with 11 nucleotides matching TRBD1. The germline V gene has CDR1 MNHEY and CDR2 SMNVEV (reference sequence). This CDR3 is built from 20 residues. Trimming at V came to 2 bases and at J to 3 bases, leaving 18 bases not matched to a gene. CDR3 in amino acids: CASSLTPGTGGASGYYEQYF. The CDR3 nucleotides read TGTGCCAGCAGTTTAACCCCGGGGACAGGGGGAGCTAGCGGTTACTACGAGCAGTACTTC.

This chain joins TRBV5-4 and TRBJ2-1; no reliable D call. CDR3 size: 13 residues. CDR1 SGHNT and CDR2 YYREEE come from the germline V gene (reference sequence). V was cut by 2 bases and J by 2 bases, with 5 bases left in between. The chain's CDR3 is CASSFPPYNEQFF. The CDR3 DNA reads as TGTGCCAGCAGCTTTCCGCCCTACAATGAGCAGTTCTTC.

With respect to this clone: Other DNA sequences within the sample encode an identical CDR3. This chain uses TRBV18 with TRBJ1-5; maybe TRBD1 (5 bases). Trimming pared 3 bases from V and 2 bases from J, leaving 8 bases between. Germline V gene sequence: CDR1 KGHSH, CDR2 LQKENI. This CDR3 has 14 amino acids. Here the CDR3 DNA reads TGTGCCAGCTCACCTGGGGCCGGCAATCAGCCCCAGCATTTT. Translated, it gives CASSPGAGNQPQHF.

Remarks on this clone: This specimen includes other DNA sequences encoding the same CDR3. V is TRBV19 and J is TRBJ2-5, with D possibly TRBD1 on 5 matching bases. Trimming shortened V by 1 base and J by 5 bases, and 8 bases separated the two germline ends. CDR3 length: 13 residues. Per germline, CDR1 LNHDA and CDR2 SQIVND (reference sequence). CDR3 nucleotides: TGTGCCAGTAGTATAGCCAGGGCGGAGACCCAGTACTTC. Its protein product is CASSIARAETQYF.

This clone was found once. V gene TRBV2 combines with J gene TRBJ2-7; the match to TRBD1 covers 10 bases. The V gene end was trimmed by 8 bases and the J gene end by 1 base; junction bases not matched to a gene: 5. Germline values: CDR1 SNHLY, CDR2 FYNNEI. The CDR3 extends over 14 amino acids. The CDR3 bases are TGTGCCAGCGAAGGGACAGGGGCGTCCTACGAGCAGTACTTC. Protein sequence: CASEGTGASYEQYF.

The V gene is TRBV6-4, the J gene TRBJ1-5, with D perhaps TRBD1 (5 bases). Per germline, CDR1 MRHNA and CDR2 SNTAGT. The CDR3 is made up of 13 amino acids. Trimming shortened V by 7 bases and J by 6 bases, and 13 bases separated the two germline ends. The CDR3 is CASTIRVCQPQHF. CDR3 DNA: TGTGCCAGCACTATCAGGGTGTGTCAGCCCCAGCATTTT.

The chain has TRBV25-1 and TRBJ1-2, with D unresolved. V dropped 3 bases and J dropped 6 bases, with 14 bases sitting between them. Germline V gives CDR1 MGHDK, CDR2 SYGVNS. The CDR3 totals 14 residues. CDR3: CASSDPGPVNGYTF. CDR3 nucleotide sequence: TGTGCCAGCAGTGACCCGGGTCCAGTCAATGGCTACACCTTC.

CDR3 nucleotides: TGTGCCAGCAGCCCCACTAGCGGGAGGACCGGGGAGCTGTTTTTT. Translated, it gives CASSPTSGRTGELFF. V gene TRBV7-2 combines with J gene TRBJ2-2; 12 positions match TRBD2. This CDR3 is built from 15 residues. Per germline, CDR1 SGHTA and CDR2 FQGNSA. V shed 5 bases, J shed 5 bases, and the junction held 3 bases outside the gene matches.

CDR3 in DNA: TGCACCAGCAGGGGCGGGGGGGCCACAGATACGCAGTATTTT. Amino acid sequence: CTSRGGGATDTQYF. This chain joins TRBV1 and TRBJ2-3; the D call TRBD2 from the table was never checked on the DNA. TRBV1 is shown as a pseudogene. The CDR3 length is 14 residues.

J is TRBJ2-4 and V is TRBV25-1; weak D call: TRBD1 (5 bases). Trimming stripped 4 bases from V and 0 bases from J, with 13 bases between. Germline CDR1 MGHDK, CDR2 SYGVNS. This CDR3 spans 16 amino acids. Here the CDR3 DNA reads TGTGCCAGCAGTGGAACAGGCTTATTAGCCAAAAACATTCAGTACTTC. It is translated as CASSGTGLLAKNIQYF.

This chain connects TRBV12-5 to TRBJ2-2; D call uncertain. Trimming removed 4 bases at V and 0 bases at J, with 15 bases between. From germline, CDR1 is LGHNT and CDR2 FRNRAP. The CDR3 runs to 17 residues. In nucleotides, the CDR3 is TGTGCTAGTGGTTCGGGTCGGCCCTACCCGAACACCGGGGAGCTGTTTTTT. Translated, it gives CASGSGRPYPNTGELFF.

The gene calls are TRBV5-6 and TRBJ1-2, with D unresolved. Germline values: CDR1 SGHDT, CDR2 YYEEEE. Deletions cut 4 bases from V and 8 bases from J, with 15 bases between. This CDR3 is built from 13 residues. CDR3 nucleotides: TGTGCCAGCAGCCCGTACCCAATACAGGGCTACACCTTC. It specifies CASSPYPIQGYTF.

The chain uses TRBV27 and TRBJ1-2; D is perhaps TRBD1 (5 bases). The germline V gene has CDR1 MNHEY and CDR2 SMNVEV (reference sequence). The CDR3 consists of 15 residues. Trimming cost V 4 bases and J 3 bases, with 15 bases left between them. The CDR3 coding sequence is TGTGCCAGCAGTTCAGAAAACCAGGGACACTATGGCTACACCTTC. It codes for CASSSENQGHYGYTF.

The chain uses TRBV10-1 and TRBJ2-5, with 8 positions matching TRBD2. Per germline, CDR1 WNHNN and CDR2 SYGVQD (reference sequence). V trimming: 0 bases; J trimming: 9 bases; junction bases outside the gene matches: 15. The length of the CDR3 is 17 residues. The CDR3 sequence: CASSESGPSTGRGAQYF. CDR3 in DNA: TGCGCCAGCAGTGAGTCTGGCCCCAGTACGGGGCGGGGGGCCCAGTACTTC.

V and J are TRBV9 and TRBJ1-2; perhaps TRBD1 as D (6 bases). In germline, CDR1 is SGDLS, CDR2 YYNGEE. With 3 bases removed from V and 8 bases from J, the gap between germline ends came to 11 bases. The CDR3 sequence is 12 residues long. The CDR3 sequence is CASSGTERGYTF. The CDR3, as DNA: TGTGCCAGCAGCGGGACAGAGAGGGGCTACACCTTC.

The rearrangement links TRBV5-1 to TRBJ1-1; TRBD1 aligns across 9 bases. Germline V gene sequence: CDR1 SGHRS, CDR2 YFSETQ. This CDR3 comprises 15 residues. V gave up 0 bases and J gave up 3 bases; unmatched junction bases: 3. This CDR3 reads CASSLGDREDTEAFF. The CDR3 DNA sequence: TGCGCCAGCAGCTTGGGGGACAGGGAGGACACTGAAGCTTTCTTT.

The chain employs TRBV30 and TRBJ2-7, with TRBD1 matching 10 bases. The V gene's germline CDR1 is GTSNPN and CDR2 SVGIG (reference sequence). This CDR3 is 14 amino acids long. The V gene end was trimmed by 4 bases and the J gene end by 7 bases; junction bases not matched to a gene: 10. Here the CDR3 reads CAWTLTGGSGEQYF. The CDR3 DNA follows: TGTGCCTGGACTTTGACAGGGGGCTCCGGGGAGCAGTACTTC.